This T cell receptor beta chain originates from a study of OX40 agonist ivuxolimab in advanced cancers. General notes on the study: Ivuxolimab, which targeted the costimulatory receptor OX40 (CD134), was an agonistic, fully human IgG2 monoclonal antibody. The point of sequencing TCRbeta in the periphery was to test whether ivuxolimab changed TCR sequence diversity and drove clonal T-cell expansion. Patients were allowed to have had prior anti-PD-1, anti-PD-L1 or anti-CTLA-4 therapy, and around 40% of the dose-escalation patients had previously received checkpoint inhibitors. In the dose-escalation cohort, more than 75% of patients were male, and the mean age was approximately 60 years, with a range of about 23 to 90. Intravenous ivuxolimab was administered to patients every 2 weeks at six dose levels: 0.01, 0.1, 0.3, 1.5, 3 and 10 mg/kg. Among the roughly 52 dose-escalation patients, some 20 had hepatocellular carcinoma, about 15 melanoma, 9 renal cell carcinoma and 9 head and neck cancer. Partial responses were achieved by three dose-escalation patients, of whom one had hepatocellular carcinoma and two had cutaneous melanoma. The monotherapy dose-escalation portion (N ≈ 56 patients) of the phase I ivuxolimab trial is reported in the paper.

For sequencing of the TCRbeta CDR3 region, genomic DNA was extracted from the sorted cells. The immunoSEQ Assay was used to sequence the TCRbeta CDR3 regions. Sourced from immuneACCESS, this table was stored by TCRdb with only in-frame sequences that have V and J called. A share of the clones is absent; for the studies checked, an unresolved V gene accounts for under half, and the remainder has no known explanation. This sample gives 30,000 to 45,000 clones in total; approximately 78% of them show up just once. The ten biggest clones cover under 2% of the sample. Turning to this clone: Its antigen is still unknown. The input lacks base qualities; no much larger clone sits a single base away.

Summary of the overall study and its limitations: Low levels of normalized T-cell clonal expansion were also seen in some patients who did not respond. On average, CD8+ T cells showed more expanded clones than CD4+ T cells after ivuxolimab. At doses from 0.1 to 3.0 mg/kg, clonal expansion was seen in both CD4+ and CD8+ blood T cells between baseline and week 6. Which antigens the clonally expanded peripheral T cells were specific for was not determined. In the 0.1-3.0 mg/kg groups, partial responders had among the lowest normalized peripheral clonal expansion, particularly in CD8+ T cells.

The trial excluded patients who had a history of autoimmune disease or who were on systemic immunosuppression. Peripheral blood for TCR sequencing was collected from all dose cohorts at baseline, on cycle 4 day 1, and on cycle 7 day 1. Samples came from an open-label, multicenter, first-in-human phase I dose-escalation trial of ivuxolimab. The trial enrolled adults with locally advanced or metastatic head and neck squamous cell, hepatocellular, melanoma or renal cell carcinoma. Before TCR sequencing, CD4+ T cells and CD8+ T cells from peripheral blood were sorted into separate populations. Source: CD4+ or CD8+ T cells sorted from blood, taken in a trial of the OX40 agonist ivuxolimab. The TCR was taken from an adult with an advanced solid tumor such as melanoma, head and neck, liver or kidney cancer.

The CDR3 amino acid sequence is: CASSPSQGAASANEKLFF. The nucleotide sequence reads as follows: TGTGCCAGTAGTCCCAGCCAGGGGGCGGCGTCAGCTAATGAAAAACTGTTTTTT. Recombination connected TRBV19 to TRBJ1-4; 8 bases in between match TRBD1. The CDR3 holds 18 amino acids from the cysteine to the phenylalanine. Only the CDR3 DNA stays, 54 bases, in frame from base 1. Compared with germline, V lacks 5 bases and J lacks 3 bases; bases without a gene match: 14. CDR1 LNHDA and CDR2 SQIVND were looked up in the germline V gene (reference sequence).